This TCR beta chain originates from a study of cytomegalovirus exposure and HLA in healthy donors. In the study overall: In a previous analysis, around 120 million unique TCR beta sequences were found from 170 million or so T cells.

Study findings and constraints: The authors confirmed in vitro that a few CMV-associated chains were specific for CMV antigens. For most subjects, TCR beta sequences were reported to predict HLA-A and HLA-B alleles with accuracy.

This clone showed up just a few times. Its specificity is unknown. Germline V gene lookup returns CDR1 MNHNS and CDR2 SASEGT. Unmatched junction bases numbered 8, after V lost 7 bases and J lost 4 bases. This CDR3 has 14 amino acids. Primers: 60 Vbeta forward and 13 Jbeta reverse. Sequenced by immunoSEQ multiplex PCR; TCRdb stores in-frame clones only, minus some. The data show around 130,000 clones, with 65% to 85% seen just once and about 1.2% held by the top ten. The genes are TRBV6-1 and TRBJ2-3, with 7 nucleotides matching TRBD2. The source is a boy aged 10-17 years in good health and CMV-seronegative. Sequencing input: PBMCs. The CDR3 bases are TGTGCCAGCACCTACACGGGAGGTGCAGATACGCAGTATTTT. It yields the protein CASTYTGGADTQYF.